The 17 T cell receptor beta chains below all came from one sample that was sequenced in a study of blood T cell repertoires in COVID-19. The method was immunoSEQ multiplex PCR; TCRdb's version includes in-frame clones alone and lacks a portion of them. The repertoire holds tens of thousands of clones, with around 80% as singletons. Sequencing was carried out using peripheral blood. The receptors here all came from a man older than 75 with active or convalescent COVID-19.

This chain joins TRBV9 and TRBJ2-2; D call uncertain. V shed 0 bases and J shed 9 bases, with 6 bases lying between them. Germline-derived CDR1 and CDR2 are SGDLS and YYNGEE. The CDR3 is 12 residues long. The CDR3 DNA sequence: TGTGCCAGCAGCGTAGTTGAGAGGGAGCTGTTTTTT. It encodes CASSVVERELFF.

This chain uses TRBV29-1 with TRBJ1-2; D not resolved. CDR3 length: 11 amino acids. Germline CDR1 reads SQVTM; CDR2 reads ANQGSEA. Trimming shortened V by 7 bases and J by 2 bases, and 8 bases separated the two germline ends. CDR3 loop: CSGRGNYGYTF. The CDR3 DNA is TGCAGCGGTCGGGGAAACTATGGCTACACCTTC.

This sequence joins TRBV25-1 and TRBJ1-4; TRBD1 is a possible D gene (5 bases). The germline gives CDR1 MGHDK, CDR2 SYGVNS. There are 14 residues in the CDR3. Between the trimmed V and J ends, which lost 2 bases and 4 bases, there was a span of 8 bases. As DNA, the CDR3 is TGTGCCAGCAGTGAAGGGGGGGTTAATGAAAAACTGTTTTTT. Its translation is CASSEGGVNEKLFF. Looking up the rest from reference TRBV25-1 and TRBJ1-4 gives the full variable domain: EADIYQTPRYLVIGTGKKITLECSQTMGHDKMYWYQQDPGMELHLIHYSYGVNSTEKGDLSSESTVSRIRTEHFPLTLESARPSHTSQYLCASSEGGVNEKLFFGSGTQLSVL.

The chain has TRBV28 and TRBJ2-7, with 9 bases lining up with TRBD2. This CDR3 has 15 amino acids. Germline trimming cut 4 bases from V and 2 bases from J; bases unmatched to any gene: 6. Germline CDR1 MDHEN, CDR2 SYDVKM. The CDR3 reads CASSSRWTSAYEQYF. The CDR3 DNA is TGTGCCAGCAGTTCCCGGTGGACTAGCGCCTACGAGCAGTACTTC.

The chain employs TRBV20-1 and TRBJ1-1; TRBD1 agrees at 7 bases. Germline CDR1 is DFQATT and CDR2 is SNEGSKA (reference sequence). With V trimmed by 3 bases and J by 4 bases, 5 bases remained unmatched. The CDR3 runs to 13 residues. The CDR3 region has the DNA TGCAGTGCTAGTCGGCAGGGGGGCACTGAAGCTTTCTTT. Protein product: CSASRQGGTEAFF.

The V and J genes are TRBV7-3 and TRBJ2-2; perhaps TRBD2 as D (6 bases). Germline values: CDR1 SGHTA, CDR2 FQGTGA. This CDR3 has 18 residues. The V gene lost 0 bases and the J gene lost 1 base, with 15 bases spanning the gap. DNA for the CDR3: TGTGCCAGCAGCTTAACGGGGACCGGCGGGGTGAACACCGGGGAGCTGTTTTTT. Translating gives CASSLTGTGGVNTGELFF.

The V gene is TRBV7-6, the J gene TRBJ2-2; 12 positions agree with TRBD1. Germline V gene data show CDR1 as SGHVS and CDR2 as FNYEAQ. V was pared by 5 bases and J by 8 bases, with 9 bases of the junction left unmatched. The CDR3 spans 16 residues. DNA of the CDR3: TGTGCCAGCAGCCCATTCGGGACAGGGGGCCGGGGGGAGCTGTTTTTT. Encoded protein: CASSPFGTGGRGELFF.

The chain recombines TRBV5-4 with TRBJ2-3, with unresolved D. The ends were cut back, 4 bases at V and 3 bases at J, with 9 bases in the middle. The germline V gene encodes CDR1 SGHNT and CDR2 YYREEE (reference sequence). The CDR3 is 13 amino acids. CDR3 loop: CASSLDGTDTQYF. The CDR3 DNA reads as TGTGCCAGCAGCCTGGACGGGACAGATACGCAGTATTTT.

The genes are TRBV5-6 and TRBJ1-5, with D possibly matching TRBD1 (5 bases). The CDR3 length is 13 residues. Germline lookup yields CDR1 SGHDT and CDR2 YYEEEE. V was clipped by 6 bases and J by 7 bases, with 14 bases between them. CDR3: CASNSGAGQPQHF. CDR3 coding DNA: TGTGCCAGCAATTCTGGGGCTGGACAGCCCCAGCATTTT. Full variable domain (remainder filled in from reference TRBV5-6 and TRBJ1-5): DAGVTQSPTHLIKTRGQQVTLRCSPKSGHDTVSWYQQALGQGPQFIFQYYEEEERQRGNFPDRFSGHQFPNYSSELNVNALLLGDSALYLCASNSGAGQPQHFGDGTRLSIL.

V gene TRBV7-3 combines with J gene TRBJ1-6; a weak D match, TRBD1 (6 bases). V gave up 5 bases and J gave up 7 bases, with 15 bases separating them. Germline CDR1 is SGHTA and CDR2 is FQGTGA. CDR3 size: 15 residues. The CDR3 nucleotides read TGTGCCAGCAGCCCCGGGGGGGGCTGGAATTCACCCCTCCACTTT. It yields the protein CASSPGGGWNSPLHF.

The rearrangement uses TRBV5-1 and TRBJ2-6; D possibly corresponds to TRBD1 (5 bases). This CDR3 has 16 residues. Trimming left V 4 bases short and J 0 bases short, with 11 bases between. CDR1 and CDR2 from the germline V gene are SGHRS and YFSETQ. The CDR3 bases are TGCGCCAGCAGCGAAGGGGCCCTCTCTGGGGCCAACGTCCTGACTTTC. Its protein product is CASSEGALSGANVLTF.

This rearrangement joins TRBV27 to TRBJ2-1; TRBD2 might be the D (5 bases). V shed 0 bases and J shed 4 bases, with 10 bases lying between them. This CDR3 region has 15 residues. CDR1 and CDR2 from the germline V gene are MNHEY and SMNVEV (reference sequence). CDR3 loop: CASSLSSSRYNEQFF. The CDR3 nucleotides read TGTGCCAGCAGTTTATCGTCTAGCCGGTACAATGAGCAGTTCTTC.

The chain couples TRBV24-1 to TRBJ1-1, with D hard to call. In germline, CDR1 is KGHDR, CDR2 SFDVKD. V dropped 4 bases and J dropped 4 bases, with 9 bases sitting between them. This CDR3 comprises 13 residues. The CDR3 sequence is CATSENRGTEAFF. CDR3 in DNA: TGTGCCACCAGTGAGAACCGAGGCACTGAAGCTTTCTTT.

The chain has TRBV5-8 and TRBJ1-1, with 7 bases fitting TRBD1. The V gene's germline CDR1 is SGHTS and CDR2 YDEGEE. The CDR3 totals 14 residues. J gave up 4 bases and V 1 base, and 4 bases lay outside the gene matches. The CDR3, as DNA: TGTGCCAGCAGCTTGACAGGGGATGTCACTGAAGCTTTCTTT. It specifies CASSLTGDVTEAFF.

V and J are TRBV29-1 and TRBJ2-1; TRBD1 matches at 7 bases. V dropped 7 bases and J dropped 8; count of bases not matched to a gene: 5. CDR1 is SQVTM, CDR2 ANQGSEA, per germline. This CDR3 region has 11 residues. This CDR3 reads CSAWDSDEQFF. The DNA for the CDR3 is TGCAGCGCCTGGGACAGCGATGAGCAGTTCTTC.

The chain uses TRBV14 and TRBJ1-6, with a tentative D call TRBD1 (6 bases). CDR3 size: 18 residues. V lost 1 base and J lost 4, with 17 bases in between. Germline V lookup: CDR1 SGHDN, CDR2 FVKESK. CDR3 DNA sequence: TGTGCCAGCAGCCAAGGGCTGGGGCAGGGGACATATAATTCACCCCTCCACTTT. As protein: CASSQGLGQGTYNSPLHF.

The rearrangement links TRBV7-2 to TRBJ1-2, with D uncertain. CDR3 size: 14 residues. The germline V and J ends were trimmed by 2 bases and 2 bases, with 9 bases remaining between them. Germline assignment: CDR1 SGHTA and CDR2 FQGNSA. CDR3 DNA sequence: TGTGCCAGCAGCTTACAACAGACGAACTATGGCTACACCTTC. Its translation: CASSLQQTNYGYTF.